The 6 T cell receptor beta chains below come from one sample, sequenced in a study of blood T cell repertoires in COVID-19. This table comes from immunoSEQ multiplex PCR, and its TCRdb copy is limited to in-frame clones, with some not included. The sample holds 200,000 to 250,000 clones; about 80% are singletons and the top ten take approximately 5%. What was sequenced was PBMCs or T cells enriched from blood (not recorded which). Receptors originate from a woman aged 45 to 65 who had been exposed to COVID-19.

The chain carries TRBV7-2 and TRBJ1-5; tentative D call: TRBD1 (6 bases). There are 16 residues in the CDR3. Trimming shortened V by 1 base and J by 7 bases, and 17 bases separated the two germline ends. Germline values: CDR1 SGHTA, CDR2 FQGNSA. CDR3 residues: CASSLGGGGPGQPQHF. The CDR3 DNA follows: TGTGCCAGCAGCTTAGGAGGGGGGGGGCCGGGGCAGCCCCAGCATTTT.

V usage is TRBV15 and J usage is TRBJ1-3; D gene ambiguous. Trimming removed 5 bases from V and 5 bases from J, with 16 bases in between. The CDR3 is made up of 15 amino acids. Germline CDR1 LNHNV, CDR2 YYDKDF (reference sequence). CDR3 region: CATSAQSPSRNTIYF. In DNA form, the CDR3 reads TGTGCCACCAGCGCCCAGTCCCCTTCGAGAAACACCATATATTTT.

This chain joins TRBV5-1 and TRBJ2-7; 8 nucleotides agree with TRBD1. Germline CDR1 reads SGHRS; CDR2 reads YFSETQ. The CDR3 has 14 residues. The ends lost 3 bases at V and 2 bases at J; junction bases unmatched: 4. The CDR3 sequence is CASSSTGEAYEQYF. The CDR3 DNA reads as TGCGCCAGCAGCTCGACAGGGGAGGCCTACGAGCAGTACTTC.

J is TRBJ2-1 and V is TRBV6-2 or TRBV6-3; D gene ambiguous. V shed 6 bases and J shed 4 bases, with 16 bases lying between them. This CDR3 is built from 15 residues. Germline V gene lookup returns CDR1 MNHEY and CDR2 SVGEGT. In DNA form, the CDR3 reads TGTGCCAGCAGCCTAACCCGCCGACTGTACAATGAGCAGTTCTTC. This translates into CASSLTRRLYNEQFF.

The V and J genes are TRBV11-2 and TRBJ2-5; 8 bases match TRBD2. Germline assignment: CDR1 SGHAT and CDR2 FQNNGV. Trimming at V came to 4 bases and at J to 5 bases, leaving 9 bases not matched to a gene. CDR3 length equals 15 residues. CDR3: CASSSAGGRGETQYF. In DNA form, the CDR3 reads TGTGCCAGCAGCTCCGCGGGGGGCCGGGGGGAGACCCAGTACTTC.

The rearrangement joins TRBV18 to TRBJ2-7, with a tentative D call TRBD1 (5 bases). Germline CDR1 KGHSH, CDR2 LQKENI. V was shortened by 6 bases and J by 2 bases, with 8 bases between the two germline ends. There are 12 residues in the CDR3. Here the CDR3 reads CASSLGAYEQYF. Written as DNA, the CDR3 is TGTGCCAGCTCCCTAGGGGCCTACGAGCAGTACTTC.